These 19 T cell receptor beta chains were all obtained from the same sample, sequenced in a study of cytomegalovirus exposure and HLA in healthy donors. Researchers ran the PCR with 60 Vbeta and 13 Jbeta primers. Sequencing used immunoSEQ multiplex PCR; TCRdb keeps in-frame clones, though not all of them. This table holds 130,000 to 150,000 clones, roughly 75% found once. The sequencing sample was made of PBMCs. These receptor sequences come from a man in his forties or fifties in good health and CMV-seropositive.

The V gene is TRBV5-1, the J gene TRBJ2-2; weak D call: TRBD1 (6 bases). The CDR3 length is 16 residues. The germline V and J ends were trimmed by 3 bases and 0 bases, with 12 bases remaining between them. Germline CDR1 and CDR2: SGHRS and YFSETQ. This CDR3 reads CASSWTVPANTGELFF. The DNA of the CDR3 is TGCGCCAGCAGCTGGACAGTACCAGCGAACACCGGGGAGCTGTTTTTT.

The chain combines TRBV7-2 with TRBJ2-7, with D possibly matching TRBD2 (6 bases). The germline V gene has CDR1 SGHTA and CDR2 FQGNSA. V lost 0 bases and J 3 bases, leaving 12 bases between the germline ends. CDR3 length: 15 amino acids. The CDR3 here is CASSLAPGGGYEQYF. The CDR3 DNA sequence: TGTGCCAGCAGCTTAGCGCCTGGGGGAGGCTACGAGCAGTACTTC.

V and J are TRBV5-4 and TRBJ1-4; TRBD1 is a possible D gene (6 bases). Germline V CDR1 and CDR2: SGHNT, YYREEE (reference sequence). Between the trimmed V and J ends, which lost 3 bases and 7 bases, there was a span of 16 bases. The CDR3 has 15 amino acids. The DNA of the CDR3 is TGTGCCAGCAGCTCGGGGGGCAGGGGTGGTGAAAAACTGTTTTTT. Encoded protein: CASSSGGRGGEKLFF.

The J gene is TRBJ2-5, the V gene TRBV28, with a weak D call TRBD2 (5 bases). The CDR3 contains 14 residues. V lost 7 bases and J lost 1, with 13 bases in between. The germline V gene has CDR1 MDHEN and CDR2 SYDVKM. The CDR3 DNA reads as TGTGCCAGCAACTTCATCGGGATCCAAGAGACCCAGTACTTC. Its protein is CASNFIGIQETQYF.

V gene TRBV4-1 combines with J gene TRBJ2-7; 7 bases map to TRBD1. The V gene end was trimmed by 3 bases and the J gene end by 1 base; junction bases not matched to a gene: 6. The CDR3 sequence is 15 residues long. Germline-derived CDR1 and CDR2 are MGHRA and YSYEKL. Written as DNA, the CDR3 is TGCGCCAGCAGCCATCCCGACAGGGCATCCTACGAGCAGTACTTC. This gives the protein CASSHPDRASYEQYF.

The chain uses TRBV19 and TRBJ2-2; D not certain. This CDR3 is 13 amino acids long. The germline V gene encodes CDR1 LNHDA and CDR2 SQIVND (reference sequence). Between the trimmed V and J ends, which lost 7 bases and 4 bases, there was a span of 10 bases. The CDR3 DNA reads TGTGCCAGTACGAACAGCAGCACCGGGGAGCTGTTTTTT. Translating it yields CASTNSSTGELFF.

On this clone itself: The junction departs from germline at one end; a sequencing error may be responsible. The rearrangement uses TRBV7-7 and TRBJ1-1, with a possible D match to TRBD1 (6 bases). Germline CDR1 SSHAT, CDR2 FNYEAQ (reference sequence). There are 14 residues in the CDR3. CDR3 region: CASSPLRGGPEAFF. The DNA of the CDR3 is TGTGCTAGCAGCCCCCTTAGGGGGGGACCTGAAGCTTTCTTT.

The J gene is TRBJ1-5, the V gene TRBV7-9; a weak D match, TRBD1 (6 bases). CDR3 length: 15 amino acids. The ends were cut back, 4 bases at V and 4 bases at J, with 14 bases in the middle. Germline V gives CDR1 SEHNR, CDR2 FQNEAQ (reference sequence). The DNA of the CDR3 is TGTGCCAGCAGCTCACGGACAGAACTGAATCAGCCCCAGCATTTT. Encoded protein: CASSSRTELNQPQHF.

The chain is built from TRBV6-1 and TRBJ2-7; TRBD1 might be the D (5 bases). Per germline, CDR1 MNHNS and CDR2 SASEGT. This CDR3 spans 13 amino acids. V was cut by 6 bases and J by 3 bases, with 12 bases left in between. In DNA, the CDR3 is TGTGCCAGCAGGGAAAGGGGTTACTACGAGCAGTACTTC. Translated, it gives CASRERGYYEQYF.

J is TRBJ1-1 and V is TRBV28, with D tentatively TRBD1 (5 bases). The ends were cut back, 6 bases at V and 1 base at J, with 12 bases in the middle. This CDR3 region has 14 residues. Germline V lookup: CDR1 MDHEN, CDR2 SYDVKM. CDR3 protein: CASSRLGQNTEAFF. CDR3 in DNA: TGTGCCAGCAGCCGGCTTGGACAGAACACTGAAGCTTTCTTT.

The chain joins TRBV5-1 to TRBJ2-7; TRBD1 matches at 9 bases. CDR1 is SGHRS, CDR2 YFSETQ, per germline. There are 13 residues in the CDR3. The V segment lost 4 bases and the J segment 6 bases; nucleotides outside the gene matches: 5. This chain's CDR3 is CASSPGQGGEQYF. The CDR3 coding sequence is TGCGCCAGCAGCCCGGGACAGGGAGGCGAGCAGTACTTC. The variable domain in full, with the rest retrieved from reference TRBV5-1 and TRBJ2-7, is KAGVTQTPRYLIKTRGQQVTLSCSPISGHRSVSWYQQTPGQGLQFLFEYFSETQRNKGNFPGRFSGRQFSNSRSEMNVSTLELGDSALYLCASSPGQGGEQYFGPGTRLTVT.

This chain links TRBV13 with TRBJ1-5, with 7 bases lining up with TRBD1. V lost 5 bases and J lost 1; bases outside the gene matches: 5. The CDR3 covers 15 residues. Germline V gene sequence: CDR1 PRHDT, CDR2 FYEKMQ (reference sequence). The CDR3 spells CASSLQGWSNQPQHF. The CDR3 bases are TGTGCCAGCAGCCTACAGGGGTGGAGCAATCAGCCCCAGCATTTT.

The J gene is TRBJ2-2, the V gene TRBV9; D perhaps matches TRBD1 (5 bases). Germline-derived CDR1 and CDR2 are SGDLS and YYNGEE. Trimming cost V 5 bases and J 4 bases, with 15 bases left between them. The CDR3 runs 15 residues. The DNA for the CDR3 is TGTGCCAGCAGGTTAGGGGCCGGGCCCACCGGGGAGCTGTTTTTT. This gives the protein CASRLGAGPTGELFF.

This chain joins TRBV6-5 and TRBJ2-5; 7 nucleotides align to TRBD1. The DNA matches TRBJ2-7 better at its end, which makes the J call doubtful. In germline, CDR1 is MNHEY, CDR2 SVGAGI. The CDR3 is 16 residues long. The CDR3 nucleotides are TGTGCCAGCAGTTACGCCAGACAGGGAACTACCTACGAGCAGTACTTC. Amino acid sequence: CASSYARQGTTYEQYF.

This chain connects TRBV28 to TRBJ1-2, with unresolved D. The CDR3 is 11 residues long. Germline assignment: CDR1 MDHEN and CDR2 SYDVKM. Trimming took 7 bases from V and 1 from J, leaving 4 bases between them. CDR3 coding DNA: TGTGCCAGCAAGAGTAACTATGGCTACACCTTC. It codes for CASKSNYGYTF.

V usage is TRBV2 and J usage is TRBJ1-5, with a possible D match to TRBD1 (6 bases). Germline V gene sequence: CDR1 SNHLY, CDR2 FYNNEI. This CDR3 region has 13 residues. Trimming left V 4 bases short and J 5 bases short, with 9 bases between. The CDR3 loop reads CASSVQGYQPQHF. DNA for the CDR3: TGTGCCAGCAGTGTACAGGGTTATCAGCCCCAGCATTTT.

V and J are TRBV7-8 and TRBJ1-5, with TRBD1 identical over 8 bases. Germline CDR1 SGHVS, CDR2 FQNEAQ. V was pared by 5 bases and J by 3 bases, with 15 bases of the junction left unmatched. The CDR3 has 18 residues. The CDR3 DNA reads as TGTGCCAGCAGCCCACCCGAAAGCCGGACAGGGATCAATCAGCCCCAGCATTTT. Its translation is CASSPPESRTGINQPQHF.

The chain is built from TRBV7-2 and TRBJ1-1, with TRBD1 matching over 10 bases. Trimming cost V 4 bases and J 0 bases; bases outside gene matches: 8. The CDR3 consists of 17 residues. Germline V CDR1 and CDR2: SGHTA, FQGNSA. The CDR3 region has the DNA TGTGCCAGCAGCTCAAGGGACAGGGGCTGGATGAACACTGAAGCTTTCTTT. It specifies CASSSRDRGWMNTEAFF.

The chain employs TRBV5-6 and TRBJ1-1; tentatively, D is TRBD1 (6 bases). There are 14 residues in the CDR3. Trimming took off 3 bases at V and 7 bases at J, with 16 bases between the two ends. Germline loops: CDR1 SGHDT, CDR2 YYEEEE. The CDR3 bases are TGTGCCAGCAGCTGGGTCAGGGGCGCTCATGAAGCTTTCTTT. This codes for CASSWVRGAHEAFF.